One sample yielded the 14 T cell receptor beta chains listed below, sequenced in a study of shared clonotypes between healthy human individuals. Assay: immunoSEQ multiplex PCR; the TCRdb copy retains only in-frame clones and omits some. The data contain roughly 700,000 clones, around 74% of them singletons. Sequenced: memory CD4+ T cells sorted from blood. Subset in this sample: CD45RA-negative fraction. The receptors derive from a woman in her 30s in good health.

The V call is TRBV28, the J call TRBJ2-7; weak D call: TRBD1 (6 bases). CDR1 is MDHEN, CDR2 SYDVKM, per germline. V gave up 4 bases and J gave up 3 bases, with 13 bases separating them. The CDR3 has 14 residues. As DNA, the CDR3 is TGTGCCAGCAGTTCCGCGGACAGATTCTACGAGCAGTACTTC. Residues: CASSSADRFYEQYF.

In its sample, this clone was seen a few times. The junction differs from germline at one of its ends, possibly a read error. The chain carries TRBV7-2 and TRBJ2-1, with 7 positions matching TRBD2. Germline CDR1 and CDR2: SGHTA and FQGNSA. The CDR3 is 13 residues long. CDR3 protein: CASSSVGAGVLVF. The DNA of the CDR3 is TGTGCCAGCAGCTCAGTGGGCGCGGGAGTTTTGGTCTTC.

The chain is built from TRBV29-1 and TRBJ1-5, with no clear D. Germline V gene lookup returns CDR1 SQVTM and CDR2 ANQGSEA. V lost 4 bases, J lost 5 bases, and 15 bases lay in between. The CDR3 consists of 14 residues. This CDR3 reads CSVAGGSTDQPQHF. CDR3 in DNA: TGCAGCGTTGCCGGAGGCTCTACGGATCAGCCCCAGCATTTT.

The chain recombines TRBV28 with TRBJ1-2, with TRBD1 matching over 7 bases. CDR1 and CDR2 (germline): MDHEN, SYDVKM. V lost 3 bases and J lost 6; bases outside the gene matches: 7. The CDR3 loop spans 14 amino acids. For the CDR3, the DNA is TGTGCCAGCAGTTTTGAAGACAGGGATAATGGCTACACCTTC. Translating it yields CASSFEDRDNGYTF.

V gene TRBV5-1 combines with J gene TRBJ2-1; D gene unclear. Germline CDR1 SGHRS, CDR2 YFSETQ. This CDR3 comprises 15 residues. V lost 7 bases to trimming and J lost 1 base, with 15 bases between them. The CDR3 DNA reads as TGCGCCAGCTCCTTGGCGTTGCCTTCCTACAATGAGCAGTTCTTC. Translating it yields CASSLALPSYNEQFF.

Here the CDR3 reads CASRNQGLNTEAFF. In nucleotides, the CDR3 is TGTGCCAGTAGGAACCAGGGCCTGAACACTGAAGCTTTCTTT. The J gene is TRBJ1-1, the V gene TRBV19; a weak D match, TRBD1 (5 bases). In germline, CDR1 is LNHDA, CDR2 SQIVND (reference sequence). There are 14 residues in the CDR3. V was cut by 6 bases and J by 0 bases, with 11 bases left in between.

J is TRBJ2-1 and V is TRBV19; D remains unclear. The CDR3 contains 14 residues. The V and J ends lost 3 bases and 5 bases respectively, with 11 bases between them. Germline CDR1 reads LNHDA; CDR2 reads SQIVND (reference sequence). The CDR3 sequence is CASSMGDGHNEQFF. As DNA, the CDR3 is TGTGCCAGTAGTATGGGTGATGGGCACAATGAGCAGTTCTTC. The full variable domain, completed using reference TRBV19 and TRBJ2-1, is DGGITQSPKYLFRKEGQNVTLSCEQNLNHDAMYWYRQDPGQGLRLIYYSQIVNDFQKGDIAEGYSVSREKKESFPLTVTSAQKNPTAFYLCASSMGDGHNEQFFGPGTRLTVL.

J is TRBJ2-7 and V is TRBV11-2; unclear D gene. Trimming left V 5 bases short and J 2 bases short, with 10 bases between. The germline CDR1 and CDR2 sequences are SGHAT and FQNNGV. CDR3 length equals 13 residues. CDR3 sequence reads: CASSRDSAYEQYF. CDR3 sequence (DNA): TGTGCCAGCAGCCGAGACTCCGCCTACGAGCAGTACTTC.

The CDR3 nucleotides read TGTGCCAGCAGCTCTTGGACAGGCAGTGGACAGGATGAAGCTTTCTTT. This sequence encodes CASSSWTGSGQDEAFF. The rearrangement links TRBV11-1 to TRBJ1-1; 7 nucleotides line up with TRBD1. Germline V gives CDR1 SGHAT, CDR2 FQDESV (reference sequence). J gave up 7 bases and V 4 bases, and 15 bases lay outside the gene matches. The CDR3 loop spans 16 amino acids.

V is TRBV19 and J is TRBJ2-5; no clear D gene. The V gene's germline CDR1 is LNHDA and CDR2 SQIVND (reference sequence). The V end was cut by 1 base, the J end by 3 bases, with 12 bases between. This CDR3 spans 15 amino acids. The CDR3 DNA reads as TGTGCCAGTAGTATAGTTCGTCCCCCCAAAGAGACCCAGTACTTC. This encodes CASSIVRPPKETQYF.

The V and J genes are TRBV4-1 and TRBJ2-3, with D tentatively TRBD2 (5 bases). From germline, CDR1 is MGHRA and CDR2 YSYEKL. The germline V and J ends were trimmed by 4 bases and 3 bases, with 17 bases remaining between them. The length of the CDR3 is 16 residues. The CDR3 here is CASSPYSRANTDTQYF. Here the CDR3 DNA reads TGCGCCAGCAGCCCTTATTCGCGGGCGAATACAGATACGCAGTATTTT.

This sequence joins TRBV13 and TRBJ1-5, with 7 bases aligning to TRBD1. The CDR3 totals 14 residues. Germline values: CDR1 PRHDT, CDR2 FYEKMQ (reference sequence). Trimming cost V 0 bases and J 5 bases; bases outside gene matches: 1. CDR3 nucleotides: TGTGCCAGCAGCTTAGGAGGACAGGATCAGCCCCAGCATTTT. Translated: CASSLGGQDQPQHF.

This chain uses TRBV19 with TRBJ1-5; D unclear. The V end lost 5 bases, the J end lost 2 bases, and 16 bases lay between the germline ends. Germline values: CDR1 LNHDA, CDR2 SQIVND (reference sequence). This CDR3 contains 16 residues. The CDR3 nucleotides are TGTGCCAGTAGTGACCGCGGTGGATTCGGCAATCAGCCCCAGCATTTT. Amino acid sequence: CASSDRGGFGNQPQHF.

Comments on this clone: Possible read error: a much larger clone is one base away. The chain's CDR3 is CASSLDSTLNQPQHF. CDR3 nucleotides: TGTGCCAGCAGCTTAGATAGCACTCTCAATCAGCCCCAGCATTTT. The gene calls are TRBV7-2 and TRBJ1-5; no definite D call. CDR3 length: 15 amino acids. The V gene's germline CDR1 is SGHTA and CDR2 FQGNSA. Trimming took off 1 base at V and 3 bases at J, with 10 bases between the two ends. The variable domain in full, with the rest retrieved from reference TRBV7-2 and TRBJ1-5, is GAGVSQSPSNKVTEKGKDVELRCDPISGHTALYWYRQSLGQGLEFLIYFQGNSAPDKSGLPSDRFSAERTGGSVSTLTIQRTQQEDSAVYLCASSLDSTLNQPQHFGDGTRLSIL.